The source of this T cell receptor (beta chain) is a study of response to subunit inactivated influenza vaccine. One entry per CDR3 protein results from TCRdb running MiXCR on the RT-PCR reads. Among about 540,000 distinct CDR3 sequences listed, 20% to 25% were seen once. Germline V gene lookup returns CDR1 DFQATT and CDR2 SNEGSKA (reference sequence). The ends were cut back, 2 bases at V and 3 bases at J, with 14 bases in the middle. The CDR3 consists of 15 residues. The same data also contributed to another study, on T cells expressing NK-cell markers. Per that study: As the method of synthesis, 5'RACE template switching with UMIs yielded TCR beta cDNA. The dominant NKG2C+ clonotypes represented roughly 1.0-7.5% of CD8+ T cells in six donors. It was still unclear whether expanded NKG2C+ T cell clones were HCMV specific.

This chain uses TRBV20-1 with TRBJ1-5, with D perhaps matching TRBD1 (6 bases). The material was CD4+ T cells sorted from PBMCs, obtained approximately 13 days after vaccination. The receptor's source is a man aged 45 to 65 who received an inactivated influenza vaccine. The CDR3 loop reads CSARLPGASNQPQHF. DNA for the CDR3: TGCAGTGCTAGACTTCCAGGGGCCTCCAATCAGCCCCAGCATTTT.